This T cell receptor (beta chain) was retrieved from a study of blood T cells in healthy people across ages. Study-wide results and caveats: Long-lived donors exceeded aged donors in naive CD4+ cells and diversity.

For this clonotype: The antigen remains undetermined.

The ends were cut back, 4 bases at V and 1 base at J, with 14 bases in the middle. CDR1 SEHNR and CDR2 FQNEAQ come from the germline V gene (reference sequence). CDR3 length equals 17 residues. A second PCR of roughly 7 to 11 cycles used a sample-barcoded 5' primer and a J-beta primer mix. TCRdb itself ran the 5' RACE reads through MiXCR, one entry per CDR3 protein. The table includes roughly 860,000 distinct CDR3 sequences, approximately 67% detected once. The source material was blood. This TCR derives from a man between 25 and 39 years old in good health. The V call is TRBV7-9, the J call TRBJ1-6, with D uncertain. CDR3 protein: CASSSGDLGSYNSPLHF. The CDR3 DNA is TGTGCCAGCAGCTCCGGGGATTTAGGTTCCTATAATTCACCCCTCCACTTT.